This T cell receptor beta chain came from a study of PD-1 blockade in classical Hodgkin lymphoma. The study, taken as a whole, reports: The baseline diversity of complete responders showed similarity to that of newly diagnosed patients.

Turning to this clone: Its cognate antigen is unknown.

Every one of the patients relapsed after autologous stem cell transplantation (brentuximab vedotin exposure was variable). Profiled with immunoSEQ multiplex PCR; TCRdb holds only in-frame clones, not every one. The sample gives tens of thousands of clones, roughly 80% of which show up once; less than 20% is in the top ten. CDR1 and CDR2 (germline): SGHDT, YYEEEE. The CDR3 sequence is 15 residues long. Trimming removed 3 bases at V and 0 bases at J, with 13 bases between. This TCR was sampled from a human donor with classical Hodgkin lymphoma. V is TRBV5-6 and J is TRBJ2-7; D possibly corresponds to TRBD2 (6 bases). The material sequenced was peripheral blood mononuclear cells (PBMCs), taken at baseline. CDR3 sequence: CASSSLAASSYEQYV. In DNA form, the CDR3 reads TGTGCCAGCAGCTCGTTAGCGGCTAGCTCCTACGAGCAGTACGTC.